The rows below give T cell receptor beta chains drawn from one sample of a study of blood T cell repertoires in COVID-19. Libraries were prepared by immunoSEQ multiplex PCR; TCRdb keeps only in-frame clonotypes and omits some of them. This table has 55,000 to 75,000 clones, around nine tenths appearing once. Sequencing was performed on peripheral blood. These receptors originate from a human donor in a cohort sampled during active COVID-19. Both conserved end residues are part of each CDR3. The D gene is left open where the match is weak. Where a row states a size, it is once, few, many or the class of an expanded clone; other rows omit it.

v_gene	j_gene	abundance	d_gene	CDR3nt	CDR3aa
TRBV6-5	TRBJ2-7	.	TRBD2	TGTGCCAGCAGTCCGCGGACTAGCTCCTACGAGCAGTACTTC	CASSPRTSSYEQYF
TRBV7-9	TRBJ2-7	.	.	TGTGCCAGCAGCTTATCCACACTGGCGGACGAGCAGTACTTC	CASSLSTLADEQYF
TRBV2	TRBJ1-5	.	TRBD1	TGTGCCAGCAGTGATCCACCTGGGGGCACAGGGGAGGAGCAGCCCCAGCATTTT	CASSDPPGGTGEEQPQHF
TRBV19	TRBJ1-1	.	.	TGTGCCAGTAGTAATACCCTAACCCGGAACACTGAAGCTTTCTTT	CASSNTLTRNTEAFF
TRBV6-1	TRBJ1-2	.	.	TGTGCCAGCAGTGGGACTTACGGGGTCACTAACTATGGCTACACCTTC	CASSGTYGVTNYGYTF
TRBV6-5	TRBJ2-7	.	TRBD2	TGTGCCAGTCTCAAGACTAGCGGATCCTACGAGCAGTACTTC	CASLKTSGSYEQYF
TRBV6-6	TRBJ2-7	.	.	TGTGCCAGCAGTCAGGACTCAATCAGTTACGAGCAGTACTTC	CASSQDSISYEQYF
TRBV24-1	TRBJ1-2	.	.	TGTGCCACCAGTGATCGGGACTATGGCTACACCTTC	CATSDRDYGYTF
TRBV27	TRBJ1-6	.	TRBD1	TGTGCCAGCACCTCCGGACAGGGAGATTCACCCCTCCACTTT	CASTSGQGDSPLHF
TRBV28	TRBJ2-7	.	.	TGTGCCAGCAGTTTCCCCCCAGGGGCGAGGAACGAGCAGTACTTC	CASSFPPGARNEQYF
TRBV30	TRBJ1-2	.	.	TGTGCCTGGAGTGTACTGGGGGGGGGCGGCTACACCTTC	CAWSVLGGGGYTF
TRBV28	TRBJ2-7	.	.	TGTGCCAGCAGTTTAAACAAGATCGAGCAGTACTTC	CASSLNKIEQYF
TRBV9	TRBJ1-2	few	.	TGTGCCAGCAGCGGGCAGGGAACTGGCTACACCTTC	CASSGQGTGYTF
TRBV11-2	TRBJ2-1	.	.	TGTGCCAGCAGCTTGCTCGCAGGGTTTTATGAGCAGTTCTTC	CASSLLAGFYEQFF
TRBV6-6	TRBJ1-1	.	.	TGTGCCAGCAGTTACGGAGGGGGGGACACTGAAGCTTTCTTT	CASSYGGGDTEAFF
TRBV24-1	TRBJ1-5	.	.	TGTGCCACCACCAAACCGGAGGGCCAAAGCAGTCATCAGCCCCAGCATTTT	CATTKPEGQSSHQPQHF
TRBV9	TRBJ1-5	.	TRBD1	TGTGCCAGCAGCGCCGGGACAGGGAATAATCAGCCCCAGCATTTT	CASSAGTGNNQPQHF
TRBV4-1	TRBJ1-4	.	.	TGCGCCAGCAGCCAAGGGGTAGTGGCGGATGAAAAACTGTTTTTT	CASSQGVVADEKLFF
TRBV5-8	TRBJ1-2	few	.	TGTGCCAGCAGCTTGAATCGGGCAGGGCGCTATGGCTACACCTTC	CASSLNRAGRYGYTF
TRBV4-1	TRBJ2-7	.	TRBD1	TGCGCCAGCAGTTCAGGGGGACAGGGGGCTTACGAGCAGTACTTC	CASSSGGQGAYEQYF
TRBV11-1	TRBJ2-7	.	.	TGTGCCAGCAGCGAGGAATACGAGCAGTACTTC	CASSEEYEQYF
TRBV2	TRBJ1-5	few	.	TGTGCCAGCAGTGAAGGGGCAGGGAATCAGCCCCAGCATTTT	CASSEGAGNQPQHF
TRBV6-5	TRBJ1-1	.	TRBD1	TGTGCCAGCAACACAGGGGTCCCCACTGAAGCTTTCTTT	CASNTGVPTEAFF
TRBV7-9	TRBJ1-1	few	.	TGTGCCAGCAGCTTAGATCTTGAAGCTTTCTTT	CASSLDLEAFF
TRBV30	TRBJ1-4	.	.	TGTGCCTGGAGTGGTAACGGGGGACGGGGCGAAAAACTGTTTTTT	CAWSGNGGRGEKLFF
TRBV27	TRBJ2-7	.	.	TGTGCCAGCAGTTTATCATCGGGGAGGTACTACGAGCAGTACTTC	CASSLSSGRYYEQYF
TRBV4-3	TRBJ2-7	.	TRBD1	TGCGCCAGCAGCCAAGAGAACAGGGGGGCCTACGAGCAGTACTTC	CASSQENRGAYEQYF
TRBV27	TRBJ1-1	.	TRBD1	TGTGCCAGCAGTTTATCAGGGGGCGCATACACTGAAGCTTTCTTT	CASSLSGGAYTEAFF
TRBV5-1	TRBJ1-1	once	TRBD1	TGCGCCAGCTTCACAGGGGGAAACACTGAAGCTTTCTTT	CASFTGGNTEAFF
TRBV28	TRBJ1-4	.	.	TGTGCCAGCCTTAACTCAGGGTTTGTGGCTAATGAAAAACTGTTTTTT	CASLNSGFVANEKLFF
TRBV29-1	TRBJ2-7	.	TRBD1	TGCAGCGTCGGGACAGGGGGGTACGAGCAGTACTTC	CSVGTGGYEQYF
TRBV28	TRBJ1-2	.	TRBD1	TGTGCCAGCAGACCCACCCCCAGGGGGCATGGCTACACCTTC	CASRPTPRGHGYTF
TRBV9	TRBJ1-2	.	TRBD1	TGTGCCAGCAGCGGCGACAGGGCGGACTATGGCTACACCTTC	CASSGDRADYGYTF
TRBV6-5	TRBJ1-6	.	TRBD1	TGTGCCAGCAGGTACAGGGGTAATTCACCCCTCCACTTT	CASRYRGNSPLHF
TRBV7-8	TRBJ2-7	.	TRBD1	TGTGCCAGCAGCTTCACCGGGACAGGGGGCGGTGAGCAGTACTTC	CASSFTGTGGGEQYF
TRBV27	TRBJ1-4	.	.	TGTGCCAGCAGTTTAAGCGGGGGTATGGAAAAACTGTTTTTT	CASSLSGGMEKLFF
TRBV27	TRBJ1-5	.	.	TGTGCCAGCAGTCCCGGGATAGGCAATCAGCCCCAGCATTTT	CASSPGIGNQPQHF
TRBV7-2	TRBJ2-6	.	.	TGTGCCAGCAGCTCGCCCCCGGGGGGCCCCTCTGGGGCCAACGTCCTGACTTTC	CASSSPPGGPSGANVLTF
TRBV10-3	TRBJ2-7	few	TRBD1	TGTGCCATCAGGACAGGGGGCCCCTACGAGCAGTACTTC	CAIRTGGPYEQYF
TRBV28	TRBJ1-5	.	TRBD1	TGTGCCAGCAGCTCCACAGGGGGCAGTCAGCCCCAGCATTTT	CASSSTGGSQPQHF
TRBV9	TRBJ2-7	.	TRBD2	TGTGCCAGCAGCGTAGCTTTTGGTAAAGCGGGGGAATACGAGCAGTACTTC	CASSVAFGKAGEYEQYF
TRBV24-1	TRBJ1-2	.	.	TGTGCCACCAGTGATTTAAGGGAGGGGTATGGCTACACCTTC	CATSDLREGYGYTF
TRBV28	TRBJ2-7	once	TRBD2	TGTGCCAGCAGTTTTAGACCCCTAACTAGCGGGGGTAACTACGAGCAGTACTTC	CASSFRPLTSGGNYEQYF
TRBV7-9	TRBJ2-6	.	TRBD1	TGTGCCAGCAGCGCATTAGGGACAGGTGTGTCTGGGGCCAACGTCCTGACTTTC	CASSALGTGVSGANVLTF
TRBV5-6	TRBJ1-5	.	.	TGTGCCAGCAGCTTGGCGGGGGGGACTGGCAATCAGCCCCAGCATTTT	CASSLAGGTGNQPQHF
TRBV19	TRBJ2-3	.	TRBD1	TGTGCCAGTAACTCCATTGGGACAGGGGGCGAGGTCACAGATACGCAGTATTTT	CASNSIGTGGEVTDTQYF
TRBV18	TRBJ1-1	.	.	TGTGCCAGCTCACCCAATTTAAGGACAGCCATGAACACTGAAGCTTTCTTT	CASSPNLRTAMNTEAFF
TRBV7-2	TRBJ2-7	.	.	TGTGCCAGCAGCTCGACGCGGCACAGGATCTCCTACGAGCAGTACTTC	CASSSTRHRISYEQYF